Included here is one T cell receptor (beta chain) sequence, with context. Its antigen target is currently unknown. Base qualities are not recorded, but no much larger clone differs from it by a single base. These data come from a study of Tregs in tolerant kidney transplant recipients (dated by TCRdb to about 2019). Regarding the research as a whole: The study used TCRbeta sequencing to identify donor-specific regulatory T cells before combined kidney and bone marrow transplantation, then tracked those cells after transplant.

Transplants used related donors with nonmyeloablative bone marrow transplantation; mixed chimerism was transient in the human trials. Unstimulated Tregs (CD4+CD25+CD127-), CD4+ non-Tregs (CD4+CD25-), CD4 and CD8 cells were FACS-sorted from thawed PBMCs. Patients were a few combined kidney and bone marrow transplant recipients from the ITN036ST trial, and only these trial subjects had samples available. Healthy control blood was processed to PBMCs with a Ficoll density gradient and then cryopreserved, whereas patient PBMCs were collected both before and after transplant. CDR3 length: 15 amino acids, cysteine to phenylalanine. The DNA shown is the 45-base CDR3, in frame from base 1. V and J are trimmed by 7 bases and 1 base, and the gene matches miss 9 bases of the junction. Via the germline V gene, CDR1 is SQVTM and CDR2 ANQGSEA. General findings and caveats noted by the study authors: Although technical replication error seemed to be minimal, the question of biological reproducibility was not addressed directly. Expanding Tregs with activated donor B cells appeared to identify the most biologically relevant and donor-specific TCRbeta repertoire. Donor-specific Treg expansion was found to exceed global Treg expansion in tolerant patients, suggesting antigen-driven rather than nonspecific expansion. Because the PCR primers were changed over time for some patients, nucleotide-level comparison could not be performed across the samples from those patients. Because only a small number of patients were included, the study had limitations, and the results will need to be validated in larger populations as well as under other immunosuppression protocols.

Genomic DNA was extracted from sorted cells with the QIAGEN DNeasy Blood and Tissue Kit for TCRbeta CDR3 sequencing. High-throughput TCRbeta CDR3 sequencing, which included PCR amplification with bias correction and internal controls, was done commercially through immunoSEQ. As for the original processing: Unique productive TCRbeta sequences were defined by CDR3 nucleotide sequence where primers matched, otherwise by CDR3 amino acid sequence with Vbeta and Jbeta genes. To correct sorting error, sequences shared between sorted populations at a frequency ratio of 2:1 or less were removed; the rest were assigned to the higher population. A sequence was defined as donor-reactive if the sequence was expanded at least 5-fold in CFSE-low cells compared with unstimulated cells and had a frequency of at least 0.01% in CFSE-low cells. Repertoire divergence was quantified by Jensen-Shannon divergence calculated from the top 100 TCRbeta sequences ranked by frequency. When a sample had multiple sequencing runs, each run was corrected for sorting error separately and the runs were then pooled. TCRdb took this table from immuneACCESS and kept in-frame rearrangements with V and J called. Such tables lack part of the clones; where checked against another copy, unresolved V genes explain under half of the gap, and the rest is unexplained. V and J calls and clone size are as listed in that table; D and trimming were resolved from the DNA. This sample lists tens of thousands of clones; roughly 93% were detected once. Of the sample, around 1.6% is held by the ten largest clones.

This TCR was sampled from a human patient who received a combined kidney and bone marrow transplant. After a transplant, some T cells may have been passed on by the graft donor. The chain is encoded by TRBV29-1 joined to TRBJ1-2, with 10 junctional bases fitting TRBD1. Source: CD4+ T cells from blood (PBMCs), taken 12 months after the transplant. The CDR3 amino acid sequence is: CSDDGTGVDNYGYTF. The DNA is as follows: TGCAGCGACGACGGGACAGGGGTCGATAACTATGGCTACACCTTC.